This record looks at one T cell receptor beta chain sequence and its context. Antigen: not known. The sample originates from a study of lymphopenia after photon versus proton radiotherapy. Sequenced by immunoSEQ multiplex PCR; TCRdb stores in-frame clones only, minus some. The table includes roughly 20,000 clones, around 90% detected once. Findings and caveats of the study: Post-nadir TCR diversity decline inversely tracked overall survival among those who died. Better survival with proton therapy was suggested as possible, not demonstrated. Photon-treated patients lost naive T cells and TCR diversity; proton-treated stayed stable. Post-nadir diversity loss with photons came from oligoclonal expansion, particularly CD8+ Temra cells.

This sample comprised peripheral blood, obtained from a patient treated with photon-based radiotherapy. The sequence derives from a man aged 60 to 75 with pancreatic cancer.

CDR3 in DNA: TGTGCCTGGAGTGGCCGGAGGAATGAAAAACTGTTTTTT. Its translation: CAWSGRRNEKLFF. The rearrangement joins TRBV30 to TRBJ1-4; unclear D gene. V was pared by 1 base and J by 5 bases, with 8 bases between. Per the germline V gene, CDR1 is GTSNPN and CDR2 is SVGIG (reference sequence). This CDR3 is built from 13 residues.